Below, 29 T cell receptor beta chains from the same sample are listed, as sequenced in a study of blood T cells in healthy people across ages. The second PCR ran about 6 to 12 cycles with a sample-barcoded 5' primer and J-beta primers. TCRdb analysed the 5' RACE reads with MiXCR anew, one entry per CDR3 protein. The data hold about 670,000 distinct CDR3 sequences, with around 50% observed a single time. The sequenced sample was blood. The receptor source for this set is a woman of 80 years or more in good health.

A word on this clonotype: At one end, the junction sequence differs from germline, possibly due to a read error. The V gene is TRBV7-9, the J gene TRBJ2-2; tentatively, D is TRBD1 or TRBD2 (5 bases each). CDR1 SEHNR and CDR2 FQNEAQ come from the germline V gene (reference sequence). This CDR3 has 16 residues. This chain's CDR3 is CAGSLVRPGTTGELFF. CDR3 in DNA: TGTGCCGGCAGCTTAGTCAGACCGGGGACCACCGGGGAGCTGTTTTTT.

J is TRBJ2-3 and V is TRBV29-1; 7 nucleotides match TRBD1. The CDR3 is 13 residues long. Germline V gives CDR1 SQVTM, CDR2 ANQGSEA. V was pared by 4 bases and J by 13 bases, with 14 bases of the junction left unmatched. CDR3 region: CSVAKGGNQGEYF. The CDR3 region has the DNA TGCAGCGTTGCCAAAGGGGGCAACCAAGGGGAGTATTTT.

This clonotype was seen ten or more times. The chain recombines TRBV19 with TRBJ2-7; TRBD1 is a possible D gene (5 bases). The V gene lost 4 bases and the J gene lost 0 bases, with 10 bases spanning the gap. The germline V gene has CDR1 LNHDA and CDR2 SQIVND (reference sequence). The CDR3 is 14 amino acids. The CDR3 loop is CASSRQRSSYEQYF. The CDR3 DNA sequence: TGTGCCAGTAGTAGACAGAGGAGCTCCTACGAGCAGTACTTC.

The chain carries TRBV20-1 and TRBJ1-6, with TRBD1 as a possible D gene (5 bases). Per the germline V gene, CDR1 is DFQATT and CDR2 is SNEGSKA (reference sequence). V was shortened by 6 bases and J by 6 bases, with 15 bases between the two germline ends. CDR3 length: 14 amino acids. CDR3 DNA sequence: TGCAGTGCAAAAGGGGACGGCCCTAATTCACCCCTCCACTTT. Protein product: CSAKGDGPNSPLHF.

The V call is TRBV29-1, the J call TRBJ2-2; 11 bases align to TRBD1. The ends lost 7 bases at V and 6 bases at J; junction bases unmatched: 7. Germline V gene data show CDR1 as SQVTM and CDR2 as ANQGSEA. CDR3 length: 14 amino acids. CDR3 region: CSAALGQGAGELFF. CDR3 nucleotides: TGCAGCGCAGCCTTGGGACAGGGGGCCGGGGAGCTGTTTTTT.

In regard to this clonotype: A much larger clone lies one base from this, so it may be a read error. V usage is TRBV21-1 and J usage is TRBJ2-3; the table's D call, TRBD1, was not checked against the DNA. TRBV21-1 is reported as a pseudogene. The CDR3 is made up of 16 amino acids. The CDR3 is CAGSNYRDRVTDTQYF. Written as DNA, the CDR3 is TGTGCCGGCAGCAATTACCGGGACAGGGTCACAGATACGCAGTATTTT.

Turning to this clonotype: The junction departs from germline at one end; a sequencing error may be responsible. The chain has TRBV4-1 and TRBJ2-7, with D perhaps matching TRBD1 or TRBD2 (5 bases each). CDR3 size: 15 residues. Germline CDR1 reads MGHRA; CDR2 reads YSYEKL. CDR3 loop: CTSSQRGGLSYEQYF. In DNA form, the CDR3 reads TGCACCAGCAGCCAACGGGGCGGACTCTCCTACGAGCAGTACTTC.

The chain carries TRBV9 and TRBJ1-1; 9 bases line up with TRBD1. Germline-derived CDR1 and CDR2 are SGDLS and YYNGEE. CDR3 length equals 13 residues. Trimming at V came to 4 bases and at J to 9 bases, leaving 7 bases not matched to a gene. The DNA for the CDR3 is TGTGCCAGCAGCTGGACAGGGGATGAAAAAGCTTTCTTT. Amino acids: CASSWTGDEKAFF.

This chain joins TRBV5-1 and TRBJ1-2; D ambiguous. The germline CDR1 and CDR2 sequences are SGHRS and YFSETQ. This CDR3 has 16 amino acids. Trimming took 0 bases from V and 0 from J, leaving 12 bases between them. This CDR3 reads CASSLDAGPANYGYTF. Written as DNA, the CDR3 is TGCGCCAGCAGCTTGGACGCAGGTCCAGCTAACTATGGCTACACCTTC.

Turning to this clonotype: With a much larger clone just one base away, this may be a read error. The chain joins TRBV5-1 to TRBJ2-6, with D possibly being TRBD1 (5 bases). Germline assignment: CDR1 SGHRS and CDR2 YFSETQ. The CDR3 has 17 amino acids. CDR3 protein: CAGSLLGHNSGANVLTF. The CDR3 region has the DNA TGCGCCGGCAGCTTATTAGGACACAACTCTGGGGCCAACGTCCTGACTTTC.

This clonotype was counted ten times or more. The DNA for the CDR3 is TGTGCCGGGGTTGACCAAGTGGACCAGTACTTC. It is translated as CAGVDQVDQYF. This chain joins TRBV30 and TRBJ2-5; no definite D call. The germline gives CDR1 GTSNPN, CDR2 SVGIG (reference sequence). This CDR3 comprises 11 residues. V lost 8 bases, J lost 10 bases, and 17 bases lay in between.

V is TRBV2 and J is TRBJ2-1, with D possibly TRBD2 on 5 matching bases. The CDR3 has 15 residues. The germline V and J ends were trimmed by 1 base and 5 bases, with 12 bases remaining between them. Germline V CDR1 and CDR2: SNHLY, FYNNEI. The DNA of the CDR3 is TGTGCCAGCAGTGAAGTGGGCGGGCCGAACAATGAGCAGTTCTTC. It yields the protein CASSEVGGPNNEQFF.

This clonotype has only a few counts. V usage is TRBV28 and J usage is TRBJ2-6; D uncertain. This CDR3 spans 14 amino acids. Germline CDR1 is MDHEN and CDR2 is SYDVKM. V lost 2 bases to trimming and J lost 12 bases, with 14 bases between them. This chain's CDR3 is CASSLRTFSVVLTF. CDR3 nucleotides: TGTGCCAGCAGTTTAAGGACCTTTTCCGTCGTCCTGACTTTC. The full variable domain, its missing parts supplied by reference TRBV28 and TRBJ2-6, is DVKVTQSSRYLVKRTGEKVFLECVQDMDHENMFWYRQDPGLGLRLIYFSYDVKMKEKGDIPEGYSVSREKKERFSLILESASTNQTSMYLCASSLRTFSVVLTFGAGSRLTVL.

At least ten counts were recorded for this clonotype. The rearrangement joins TRBV12-3 or TRBV12-4 to TRBJ1-1; no reliable D call. The CDR3 contains 11 residues. V gave up 6 bases and J gave up 6 bases, with 8 bases separating them. CDR3 amino acids: CASSPGPEAFF. CDR3 coding DNA: TGTGCCAGCAGCCCCGGTCCTGAAGCTTTCTTT.

This chain links TRBV29-1 with TRBJ2-7; D unclear. The CDR3 extends over 13 amino acids. The V gene's germline CDR1 is SQVTM and CDR2 ANQGSEA. The V gene lost 2 bases and the J gene lost 4 bases, with 12 bases spanning the gap. The DNA of the CDR3 is TGCAGCGTTGAAACCCCTAAATCGTACGAGCAGTACTTC. This gives the protein CSVETPKSYEQYF.

The V gene is TRBV28, the J gene TRBJ2-1, with a possible D match to TRBD2 (6 bases). The V end was cut by 2 bases, the J end by 13 bases, with 12 bases between. The germline gives CDR1 MDHEN, CDR2 SYDVKM. The CDR3 has 12 residues. The CDR3 region has the DNA TGTGCCAGCAGTTTAGTCCGGGAGACCCAGTTCTTC. Protein sequence: CASSLVRETQFF.

To note about this clonotype: A much larger clonotype is one base distant, so this may be a read error. The chain links TRBV9 to TRBJ2-7, with D perhaps matching TRBD2 (6 bases). The V end was cut by 3 bases, the J end by 7 bases, with 20 bases between. This CDR3 is 15 amino acids long. Germline CDR1 is SGDLS and CDR2 is YYNGEE. For the CDR3, the DNA is TGTGCCAGCAGCGGTAGCGGTGTGTATTTCAATGAGCAGTACTTC. Protein sequence: CASSGSGVYFNEQYF.

The chain combines TRBV10-1 with TRBJ2-7; D unclear. The germline gives CDR1 WNHNN, CDR2 SYGVQD (reference sequence). V was cut by 7 bases and J by 8 bases, with 18 bases left in between. This CDR3 region has 13 residues. The CDR3 coding sequence is TGCGCCAGCACTGGGCGTTCACCTAGGAAGCAGTACTTC. It is translated as CASTGRSPRKQYF.

This clonotype was observed a handful of times. The rearrangement uses TRBV11-2 and TRBJ2-3; D tentatively reads TRBD1 or TRBD2 (5 bases each). Germline V gene lookup returns CDR1 SGHAT and CDR2 FQNNGV. Trimming took 6 bases from V and 1 from J, leaving 14 bases between them. The CDR3 totals 15 residues. Here the CDR3 DNA reads TGTGCCAGCAGGGGAGCGGCCAGGGGCACAGATACGCAGTATTTT. This encodes CASRGAARGTDTQYF.

This clonotype showed up many times. The chain uses TRBV4-1 and TRBJ2-7; no firm D call. The CDR3 is made up of 13 amino acids. V was clipped by 0 bases and J by 2 bases, with 5 bases between them. CDR1 and CDR2 from the germline V gene are MGHRA and YSYEKL. CDR3 sequence: CASSQEHTYEQYF. The DNA for the CDR3 is TGCGCCAGCAGCCAAGAACATACCTACGAGCAGTACTTC.

The chain is built from TRBV28 and TRBJ1-5; the match to TRBD1 covers 9 bases. The CDR3 consists of 19 residues. The ends lost 8 bases at V and 4 bases at J; junction bases unmatched: 21. Per germline, CDR1 MDHEN and CDR2 SYDVKM. CDR3 DNA sequence: TGTGCCAGCGATGACGACCGGGACAGGGCCATTGACTTAAATCAGCCCCAGCATTTT. This translates into CASDDDRDRAIDLNQPQHF.

This clonotype has just a few counts. The chain couples TRBV28 to TRBJ2-7; 8 bases map to TRBD2. V dropped 6 bases and J dropped 4; count of bases not matched to a gene: 8. The CDR3 spans 14 residues. CDR1 and CDR2 from the germline V gene are MDHEN and SYDVKM. The CDR3 region is CASRVAGLGYEQYF. The DNA of the CDR3 is TGTGCCAGCAGAGTGGCGGGACTAGGTTACGAGCAGTACTTC.

With regard to this clonotype: A much larger clone sits a single nucleotide away, making a read error possible. The rearrangement links TRBV27 to TRBJ2-1; 7 bases line up with TRBD1. The CDR3 is 15 residues long. CDR1 and CDR2 from the germline V gene are MNHEY and SMNVEV (reference sequence). Losses at the gene ends were 10 bases for V and 0 bases for J; bases not matched to a gene: 9. The CDR3 region is CANRTGASSYNEQFF. CDR3 DNA: TGTGCCAACCGGACAGGAGCGAGCTCCTACAATGAGCAGTTCTTC.

V and J are TRBV29-1 and TRBJ2-1; the D is unclear. Germline CDR1 SQVTM, CDR2 ANQGSEA. V was pared by 6 bases and J by 8 bases, with 14 bases between. This CDR3 is built from 12 residues. The CDR3 coding sequence is TGCAGCGTAGCCAGTTTAAACTATGAGCAGTTCTTC. This translates into CSVASLNYEQFF.

This clonotype occurred many times. V and J are TRBV5-1 and TRBJ2-3; no definite D call. This CDR3 has 14 amino acids. The V and J ends lost 4 bases and 3 bases respectively, with 12 bases between them. CDR1 is SGHRS, CDR2 YFSETQ, per germline. The CDR3 DNA is TGCGCCAGCAGCGGCCTCCTAGAAACAGATACGCAGTATTTT. This gives the protein CASSGLLETDTQYF.

This clonotype has more than one count but fewer than ten. The J gene is TRBJ2-4, the V gene TRBV12-3 or TRBV12-4; 7 positions match TRBD1. With V trimmed by 3 bases and J by 9 bases, 2 bases remained unmatched. The CDR3 consists of 12 residues. The CDR3 spells CASSFSGGIQYF. CDR3 DNA: TGTGCCAGCAGTTTTTCAGGGGGCATTCAGTACTTC.

This chain connects TRBV6-6 to TRBJ1-5; 8 bases are a match to TRBD1. The CDR3 runs to 14 residues. Germline CDR1 MNHNY, CDR2 SVGAGI (reference sequence). The junction had 8 bases not matched to a gene; V was cut back by 5 bases and J by 8 bases. The CDR3 DNA follows: TGTGCCAGCAGTGACGAGATACAGGGGGAGCCCCAGCATTTT. It encodes CASSDEIQGEPQHF.

This clonotype was observed at least ten times. This chain connects TRBV12-3 or TRBV12-4 to TRBJ2-1; D may be TRBD2 (5 bases). Trimming stripped 5 bases from V and 12 bases from J, with 14 bases between. The CDR3 is made up of 12 amino acids. In nucleotides, the CDR3 is TGTGCCAGCAGTCAGACGGTAGGAGGGCAGTTCTTC. This codes for CASSQTVGGQFF.

The chain combines TRBV7-2 with TRBJ2-3; no clear D. Germline V lookup: CDR1 SGHTA, CDR2 FQGNSA. The length of the CDR3 is 14 residues. V lost 3 bases to trimming and J lost 1 base, with 8 bases between them. This CDR3 reads CASSFSPGTDTQYF. The CDR3 nucleotides are TGTGCCAGCAGCTTTAGCCCGGGCACAGATACGCAGTATTTT.